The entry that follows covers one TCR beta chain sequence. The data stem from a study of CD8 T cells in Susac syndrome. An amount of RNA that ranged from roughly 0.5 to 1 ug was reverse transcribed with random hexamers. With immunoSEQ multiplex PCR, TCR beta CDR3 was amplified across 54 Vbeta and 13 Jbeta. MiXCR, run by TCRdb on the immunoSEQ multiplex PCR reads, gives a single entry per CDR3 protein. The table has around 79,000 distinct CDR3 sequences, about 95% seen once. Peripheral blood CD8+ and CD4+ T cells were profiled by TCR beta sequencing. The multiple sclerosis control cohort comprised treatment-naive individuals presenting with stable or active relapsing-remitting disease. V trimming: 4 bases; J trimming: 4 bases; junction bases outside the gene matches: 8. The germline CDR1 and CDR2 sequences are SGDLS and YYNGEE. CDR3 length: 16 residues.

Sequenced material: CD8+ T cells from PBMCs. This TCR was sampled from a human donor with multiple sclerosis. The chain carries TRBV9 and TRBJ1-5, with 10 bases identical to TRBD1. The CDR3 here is CASSPSGGQGNQPQHF. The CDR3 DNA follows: TGTGCCAGCAGCCCCAGCGGGGGACAGGGGAATCAGCCCCAGCATTTT.